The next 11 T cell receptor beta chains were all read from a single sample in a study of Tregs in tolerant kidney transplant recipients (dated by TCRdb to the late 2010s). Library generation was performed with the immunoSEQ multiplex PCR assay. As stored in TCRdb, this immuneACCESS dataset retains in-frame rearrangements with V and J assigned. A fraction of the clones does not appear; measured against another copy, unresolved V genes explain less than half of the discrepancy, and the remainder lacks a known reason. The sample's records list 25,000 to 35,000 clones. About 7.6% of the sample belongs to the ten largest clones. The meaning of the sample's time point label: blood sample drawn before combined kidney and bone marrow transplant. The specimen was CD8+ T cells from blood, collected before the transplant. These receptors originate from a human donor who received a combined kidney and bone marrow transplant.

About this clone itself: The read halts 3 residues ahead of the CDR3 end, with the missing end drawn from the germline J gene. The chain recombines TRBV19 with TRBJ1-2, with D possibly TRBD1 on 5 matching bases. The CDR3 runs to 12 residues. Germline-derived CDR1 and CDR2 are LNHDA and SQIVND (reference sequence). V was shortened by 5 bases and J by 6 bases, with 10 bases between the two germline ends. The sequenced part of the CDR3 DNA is TGTGCCAGTAGTCCCCCGGGGGATGGC. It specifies CASSPPGDG. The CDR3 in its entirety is CASSPPGDGYTF. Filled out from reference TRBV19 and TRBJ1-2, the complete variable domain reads DGGITQSPKYLFRKEGQNVTLSCEQNLNHDAMYWYRQDPGQGLRLIYYSQIVNDFQKGDIAEGYSVSREKKESFPLTVTSAQKNPTAFYLCASSPPGDGYTFGSGTRLTVV.

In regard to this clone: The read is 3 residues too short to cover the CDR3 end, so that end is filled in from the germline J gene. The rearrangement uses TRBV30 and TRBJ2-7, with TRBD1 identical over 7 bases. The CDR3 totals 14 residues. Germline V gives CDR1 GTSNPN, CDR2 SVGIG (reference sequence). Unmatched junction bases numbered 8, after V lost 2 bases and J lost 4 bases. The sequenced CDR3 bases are TGTGCCTGGAGTTACGGACAGGAGGATTACGAG. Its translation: CAWSYGQEDYE. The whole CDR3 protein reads CAWSYGQEDYEQYF.

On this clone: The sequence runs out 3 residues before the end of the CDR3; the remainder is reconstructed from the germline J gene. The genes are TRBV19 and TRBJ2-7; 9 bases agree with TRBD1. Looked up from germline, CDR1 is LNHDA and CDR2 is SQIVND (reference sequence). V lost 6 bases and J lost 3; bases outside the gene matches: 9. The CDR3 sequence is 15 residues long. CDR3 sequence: CASSPGQGGFYEQYF. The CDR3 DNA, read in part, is TGTGCCAGTAGCCCGGGACAGGGAGGATTCTACGAG. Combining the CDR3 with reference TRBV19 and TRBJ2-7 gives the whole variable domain DGGITQSPKYLFRKEGQNVTLSCEQNLNHDAMYWYRQDPGQGLRLIYYSQIVNDFQKGDIAEGYSVSREKKESFPLTVTSAQKNPTAFYLCASSPGQGGFYEQYFGPGTRLTVT.

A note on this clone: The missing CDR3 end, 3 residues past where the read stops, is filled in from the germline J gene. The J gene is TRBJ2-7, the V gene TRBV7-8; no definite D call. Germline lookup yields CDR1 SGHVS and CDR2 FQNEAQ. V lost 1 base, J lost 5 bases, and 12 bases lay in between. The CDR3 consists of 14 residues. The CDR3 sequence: CASSLDRVSHEQYF. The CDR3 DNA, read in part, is TGTGCCAGCAGCTTAGACCGGGTGAGCCACGAG.

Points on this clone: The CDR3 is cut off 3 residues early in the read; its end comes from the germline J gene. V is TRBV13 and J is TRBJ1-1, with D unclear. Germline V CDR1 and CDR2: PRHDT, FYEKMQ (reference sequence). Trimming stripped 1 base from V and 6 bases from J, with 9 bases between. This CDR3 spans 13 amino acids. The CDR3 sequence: CASSLVRGSEAFF. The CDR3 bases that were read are TGTGCCAGCAGCTTAGTTAGAGGGTCTGAA.

Partial CDR3 DNA: TGCGCCAGCAGTCTCACAGACAGGACACACACTGAA. It specifies CASSLTDRTHTE. The CDR3 in full is CASSLTDRTHTEAFF. This chain joins TRBV23-1 and TRBJ1-1; possibly TRBD1 for D (6 bases). From the germline J gene comes the end of the CDR3, since the read stops 3 residues before it. TRBV23-1 is labeled an ORF, and its function is uncertain. Trimming shortened V by 4 bases and J by 3 bases, and 15 bases separated the two germline ends. The CDR3 length is 15 residues.

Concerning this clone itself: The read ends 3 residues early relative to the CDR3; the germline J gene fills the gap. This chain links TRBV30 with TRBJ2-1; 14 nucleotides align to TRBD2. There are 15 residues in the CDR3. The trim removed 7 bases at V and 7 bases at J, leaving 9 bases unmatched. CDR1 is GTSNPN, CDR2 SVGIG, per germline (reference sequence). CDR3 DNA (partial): TGTGCCTCAACCCCGGGACTAGCGGGAGTGAATGAG. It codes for CASTPGLAGVNE. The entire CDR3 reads CASTPGLAGVNEQFF.

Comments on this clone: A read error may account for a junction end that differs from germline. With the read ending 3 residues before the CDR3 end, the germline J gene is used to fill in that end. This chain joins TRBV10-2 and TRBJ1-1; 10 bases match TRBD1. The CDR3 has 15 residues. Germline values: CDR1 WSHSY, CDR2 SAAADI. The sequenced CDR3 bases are TGCGCCAGCAATGAGCCGGGACAGGGGTTCGCTGAA. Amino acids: CASNEPGQGFAE. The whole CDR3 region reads CASNEPGQGFAEAFF.

The covered CDR3 bases are TGCAGCACCTGGGGGGGGACAGGGACCGGGGAG. This translates into CSTWGGTGTGE. The complete CDR3 protein is CSTWGGTGTGELFF. The V gene is TRBV29-1, the J gene TRBJ2-2, with 9 bases aligning to TRBD1. The read comes to an end 3 residues before the CDR3 does, leaving the germline J gene to fill in the end. From germline, CDR1 is SQVTM and CDR2 ANQGSEA. This CDR3 is 14 amino acids long. The trim removed 8 bases at V and 5 bases at J, leaving 9 bases unmatched.

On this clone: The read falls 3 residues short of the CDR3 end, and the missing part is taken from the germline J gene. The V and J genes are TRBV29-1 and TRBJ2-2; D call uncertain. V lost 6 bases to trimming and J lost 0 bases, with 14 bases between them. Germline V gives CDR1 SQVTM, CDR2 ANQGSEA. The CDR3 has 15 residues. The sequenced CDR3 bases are TGCAGCGTCGAGGTACCATTTTCGAACACCGGGGAG. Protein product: CSVEVPFSNTGE. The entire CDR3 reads CSVEVPFSNTGELFF.

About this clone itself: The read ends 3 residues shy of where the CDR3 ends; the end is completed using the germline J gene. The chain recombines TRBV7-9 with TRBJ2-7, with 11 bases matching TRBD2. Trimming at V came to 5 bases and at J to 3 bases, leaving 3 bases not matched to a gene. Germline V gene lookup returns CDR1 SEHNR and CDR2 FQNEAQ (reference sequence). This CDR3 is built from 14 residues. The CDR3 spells CASSPGLAVYEQYF. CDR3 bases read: TGTGCCAGCAGCCCGGGACTAGCGGTCTACGAG.